This T cell receptor beta chain was captured in a study of blood T cell repertoires in COVID-19. The V end was cut by 1 base, the J end by 3 bases, with 10 bases between. Looked up from germline, CDR1 is SGHRS and CDR2 is YFSETQ. The CDR3 consists of 15 residues. The protocol was immunoSEQ multiplex PCR, while the TCRdb copy is restricted to in-frame clones and leaves out a portion. The sample yields 55,000 to 75,000 clones, roughly 85% seen once. The sequencing sample was made of peripheral blood. The sequence derives from a man in his sixties with acute or convalescent COVID-19. The chain is built from TRBV5-1 and TRBJ2-2; perhaps TRBD1 as D (6 bases). CDR3 sequence (DNA): TGCGCCAGCAGCTTGCAGGGGATGGACACCGGGGAGCTGTTTTTT. The encoded protein is CASSLQGMDTGELFF.